These 10 T cell receptor beta chains originate from one sample sequenced in a study of T cell responses to AZD1222 COVID-19 vaccine. Measured with immunoSEQ multiplex PCR; TCRdb has only the in-frame clones, and not every one. The repertoire holds about 34,000 clones, with about four fifths as singletons. The sample consisted of peripheral blood, taken 28 days after the second AZD1222 dose. The receptor source for this set is an adult who received the AZD1222 COVID-19 vaccine.

The rearrangement joins TRBV7-2 to TRBJ2-7; 8 bases agree with TRBD2. After removal of 5 bases from V and 2 bases from J, the junction contained 8 bases not matched to a gene. This CDR3 spans 15 amino acids. Looked up from germline, CDR1 is SGHTA and CDR2 is FQGNSA. CDR3 in amino acids: CASSRRIAGPYEQYF. CDR3 coding DNA: TGTGCCAGCAGCCGGAGAATAGCGGGGCCCTACGAGCAGTACTTC.

This chain uses TRBV6-5 with TRBJ1-4, with D possibly TRBD1 on 5 matching bases. CDR1 MNHEY and CDR2 SVGAGI come from the germline V gene. The CDR3 extends over 15 amino acids. V dropped 3 bases and J dropped 8 bases, with 16 bases sitting between them. Here the CDR3 DNA reads TGTGCCAGCAGTTATACCCCGGCCGGGGGGGAAAAACTGTTTTTT. Translation gives CASSYTPAGGEKLFF.

V is TRBV6-2 or TRBV6-3 and J is TRBJ2-3; possibly TRBD2 for D (5 bases). The germline V gene has CDR1 MNHEY and CDR2 SVGEGT. CDR3 size: 14 residues. V lost 5 bases to trimming and J lost 5 bases, with 14 bases between them. CDR3 protein: CASSPSGGGDTQYF. CDR3 nucleotide sequence: TGTGCCAGCAGTCCCAGCGGAGGAGGAGATACGCAGTATTTT.

The V call is TRBV18, the J call TRBJ1-5; D may be TRBD1 (5 bases). The germline gives CDR1 KGHSH, CDR2 LQKENI. The CDR3 length is 12 residues. Between the trimmed V and J ends, which lost 6 bases and 7 bases, there was a span of 10 bases. This CDR3 is CASSGGGQPQHF. In nucleotides, the CDR3 is TGTGCCAGCTCGGGGGGTGGGCAGCCCCAGCATTTT.

This clone came up a few times. This rearrangement joins TRBV4-1 to TRBJ1-6, with D hard to call. Germline V gene lookup returns CDR1 MGHRA and CDR2 YSYEKL. The CDR3 is made up of 12 amino acids. V was cut by 7 bases and J by 10 bases, with 11 bases left in between. DNA of the CDR3: TGCGCCAGCACCTCGGTTGGCTCACCCCTCCACTTT. It encodes CASTSVGSPLHF.

The CDR3 loop is CASSMTGRNQPQHF. Written as DNA, the CDR3 is TGTGCCAGCAGCATGACAGGGCGGAATCAGCCCCAGCATTTT. The V call is TRBV7-3, the J call TRBJ1-5, with 7 bases fitting TRBD1. After removal of 5 bases from V and 4 bases from J, the junction contained 5 bases not matched to a gene. This CDR3 spans 14 amino acids. Germline V lookup: CDR1 SGHTA, CDR2 FQGTGA.

The chain recombines TRBV10-1 with TRBJ2-1, with D perhaps being TRBD1 or TRBD2 (5 bases each). CDR1 WNHNN and CDR2 SYGVQD come from the germline V gene (reference sequence). The CDR3 runs 14 residues. Trimming cost V 3 bases and J 0 bases, with 6 bases left between them. The CDR3 bases are TGCGCCAGCAGTGATGGGGGCTCCTACAATGAGCAGTTCTTC. Translated, it gives CASSDGGSYNEQFF.

This clone was observed a few times. CDR3 residues: CASSRSGLGARETQYF. As DNA, the CDR3 is TGTGCCAGCAGCCGATCCGGATTGGGGGCTAGGGAGACCCAGTACTTC. V is TRBV7-3 and J is TRBJ2-5; D might be TRBD1 (6 bases). The CDR3 contains 16 residues. CDR1 and CDR2 (germline): SGHTA, FQGTGA. With 5 bases removed from V and 5 bases from J, the gap between germline ends came to 21 bases.

In nucleotides, the CDR3 is TGCAGCGGGAGGACAGGCAACACCGGGGAGCTGTTTTTT. This codes for CSGRTGNTGELFF. The chain couples TRBV29-1 to TRBJ2-2; 7 bases match TRBD1. In germline, CDR1 is SQVTM, CDR2 ANQGSEA. V was clipped by 7 bases and J by 2 bases; unmatched bases: 4. The length of the CDR3 is 13 residues.

The V and J genes are TRBV7-7 and TRBJ2-7, with 7 bases lining up with TRBD2. CDR1 and CDR2 from the germline V gene are SSHAT and FNYEAQ (reference sequence). This CDR3 is built from 13 residues. V trimming: 3 bases; J trimming: 3 bases; junction bases outside the gene matches: 2. The CDR3 DNA sequence: TGTGCCAGCAGCTTGGGGGGGGGCTACGAGCAGTACTTC. Amino acid sequence: CASSLGGGYEQYF.